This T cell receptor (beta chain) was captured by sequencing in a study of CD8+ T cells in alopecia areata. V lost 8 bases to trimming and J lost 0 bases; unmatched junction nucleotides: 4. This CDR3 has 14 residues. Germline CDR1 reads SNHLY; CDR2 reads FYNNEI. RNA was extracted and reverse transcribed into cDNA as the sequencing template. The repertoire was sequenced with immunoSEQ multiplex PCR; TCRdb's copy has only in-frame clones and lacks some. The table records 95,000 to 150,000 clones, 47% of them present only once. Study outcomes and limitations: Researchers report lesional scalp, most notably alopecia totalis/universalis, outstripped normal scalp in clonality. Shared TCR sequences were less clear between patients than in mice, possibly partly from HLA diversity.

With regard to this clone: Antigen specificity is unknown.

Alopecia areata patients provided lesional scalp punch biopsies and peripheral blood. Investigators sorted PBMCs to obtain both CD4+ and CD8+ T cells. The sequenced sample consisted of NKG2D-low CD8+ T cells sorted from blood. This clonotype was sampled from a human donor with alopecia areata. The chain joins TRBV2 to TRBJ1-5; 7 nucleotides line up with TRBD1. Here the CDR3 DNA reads TGTGCCAGCGGGACAGCCAGTAGCAATCAGCCCCAGCATTTT. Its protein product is CASGTASSNQPQHF.